One sample yielded the 12 T cell receptor beta chains listed below, sequenced in a study of shared clonotypes between healthy human individuals. Clones were sequenced by immunoSEQ multiplex PCR, and TCRdb holds only the in-frame ones, with some missing. The sample consists of about 2.2 million clones, 93% of them appearing once. CD8 cells classed as naive were CD45RO-negative and positively selected for CCR7, excluding terminally differentiated effector memory CD45RA+ cells. The specimen sequenced was naive CD8+ T cells from PBMCs. Every receptor here comes from a man between 18 and 35 years old in good health. Some clones in this sample may be carry-over from other donors' samples.

As for this clone: A much larger clone is a single base away; this may be a read error. Other DNA sequences within the sample encode an identical CDR3. The chain joins TRBV5-1 to TRBJ2-5; unclear D gene. Germline V gives CDR1 SGHRS, CDR2 YFSETQ. This CDR3 is built from 14 residues. Trimming cost V 0 bases and J 0 bases, with 6 bases left between them. CDR3 residues: CASSLGRNQETQYF. The CDR3 DNA sequence: TGCGCCAGCAGCTTGGGGCGGAACCAAGAGACCCAGTACTTC.

This chain connects TRBV15 to TRBJ1-1, with unresolved D. Germline CDR1 and CDR2: LNHNV and YYDKDF (reference sequence). This CDR3 has 14 residues. Trimming pared 3 bases from V and 3 bases from J, leaving 11 bases between. This CDR3 is CATSSPHSDTEAFF. The CDR3 coding sequence is TGTGCCACCAGCAGTCCCCACTCTGACACTGAAGCTTTCTTT.

The chain employs TRBV2 and TRBJ1-2; D unresolved. There are 16 residues in the CDR3. Germline assignment: CDR1 SNHLY and CDR2 FYNNEI. The V and J ends lost 1 base and 5 bases respectively, with 17 bases between them. DNA for the CDR3: TGTGCCAGCAGTGAAGGGTTTGGAGAACAGCTATATGGCTACACCTTC. Translation: CASSEGFGEQLYGYTF.

The J gene is TRBJ2-7, the V gene TRBV19; D gene unclear. The V and J ends lost 0 bases and 6 bases respectively, with 9 bases between them. The CDR3 spans 13 residues. Looked up from germline, CDR1 is LNHDA and CDR2 is SQIVND (reference sequence). CDR3 residues: CASSIEEKREQYF. The CDR3 nucleotides are TGTGCCAGTAGTATAGAGGAGAAACGCGAGCAGTACTTC.

The rearrangement links TRBV4-1 to TRBJ1-2; 7 bases align to TRBD1. CDR1 MGHRA and CDR2 YSYEKL come from the germline V gene. V was pared by 2 bases and J by 1 base, with 19 bases of the junction left unmatched. CDR3 size: 20 residues. The CDR3 bases are TGCGCCAGCAGCCAACTCGGTAGCGTGGGACAGAGGCGCCTTAACTATGGCTACACCTTC. Protein product: CASSQLGSVGQRRLNYGYTF.

This clone was recorded only once. V is TRBV29-1 and J is TRBJ2-3, with 14 nucleotides matching TRBD2. Germline-derived CDR1 and CDR2 are SQVTM and ANQGSEA. V dropped 0 bases and J dropped 5; count of bases not matched to a gene: 7. This CDR3 comprises 17 residues. In nucleotides, the CDR3 is TGCAGCGTTGAAGATCCGGGACTAGCGGGAGTAATAGATACGCAGTATTTT. Residues: CSVEDPGLAGVIDTQYF.

The CDR3 is CSVEKGLAGQKGTDTQYF. The CDR3 bases are TGCAGCGTTGAGAAGGGACTAGCGGGACAGAAGGGCACAGATACGCAGTATTTT. The chain is built from TRBV29-1 and TRBJ2-3, with TRBD2 matching 13 bases. The CDR3 runs 18 residues. Germline assignment: CDR1 SQVTM and CDR2 ANQGSEA. V trimming: 3 bases; J trimming: 1 base; junction bases outside the gene matches: 10.

The chain is built from TRBV28 and TRBJ2-3; D is unclear. The CDR3 sequence is 17 residues long. V gave up 4 bases and J gave up 4 bases, with 21 bases separating them. From germline, CDR1 is MDHEN and CDR2 SYDVKM. CDR3 loop: CASSSLSPLGAADTQYF. The DNA of the CDR3 is TGTGCCAGCAGTTCCTTATCGCCTCTAGGCGCGGCAGATACGCAGTATTTT.

On this clone itself: The identical CDR3 is also encoded by other nucleotide sequences in the sample. This rearrangement joins TRBV7-9 to TRBJ2-7; D gene uncertain. The germline CDR1 and CDR2 sequences are SEHNR and FQNEAQ (reference sequence). The CDR3 has 14 residues. Trimming took 0 bases from V and 0 from J, leaving 6 bases between them. The CDR3 region is CASSLAPSSYEQYF. In nucleotides, the CDR3 is TGTGCCAGCAGCTTAGCTCCCAGCTCCTACGAGCAGTACTTC.

This sequence joins TRBV5-4 and TRBJ2-7, with D uncertain. The CDR3 has 13 amino acids. Germline V lookup: CDR1 SGHNT, CDR2 YYREEE (reference sequence). V lost 3 bases and J 4 bases, leaving 11 bases between the germline ends. The CDR3 loop reads CASSSGPEYEQYF. The CDR3 nucleotides are TGTGCCAGCAGCTCCGGGCCCGAATACGAGCAGTACTTC.

The CDR3: CASWAFQGTEAFF. The CDR3 nucleotides are TGTGCCAGCTGGGCCTTCCAGGGAACTGAAGCTTTCTTT. The V and J genes are TRBV27 and TRBJ1-1; D is possibly TRBD1 (5 bases). V was pared by 8 bases and J by 5 bases, with 15 bases between. Germline V gene lookup returns CDR1 MNHEY and CDR2 SMNVEV (reference sequence). This CDR3 contains 13 residues.

V is TRBV5-6 and J is TRBJ2-2; 7 bases are a match to TRBD1. Trimming took 0 bases from V and 3 from J; bases not matched to a gene: 11. The germline V gene encodes CDR1 SGHDT and CDR2 YYEEEE. This CDR3 comprises 18 residues. The CDR3 is CASSLAPFDRVDTGELFF. The CDR3 DNA is TGTGCCAGCAGCTTGGCACCCTTCGACAGGGTGGACACCGGGGAGCTGTTTTTT.